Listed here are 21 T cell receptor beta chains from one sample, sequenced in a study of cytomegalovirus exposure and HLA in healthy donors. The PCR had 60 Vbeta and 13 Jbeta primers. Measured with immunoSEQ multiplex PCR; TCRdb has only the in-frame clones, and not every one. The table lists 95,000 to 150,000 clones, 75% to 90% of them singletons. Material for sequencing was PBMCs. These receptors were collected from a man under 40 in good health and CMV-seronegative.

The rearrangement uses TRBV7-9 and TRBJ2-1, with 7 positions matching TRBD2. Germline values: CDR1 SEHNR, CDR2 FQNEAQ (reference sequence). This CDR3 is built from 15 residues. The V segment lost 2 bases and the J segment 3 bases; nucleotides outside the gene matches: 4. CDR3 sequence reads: CASSLLGGGYNEQFF. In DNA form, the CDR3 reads TGTGCCAGCAGCTTATTGGGGGGGGGCTACAATGAGCAGTTCTTC. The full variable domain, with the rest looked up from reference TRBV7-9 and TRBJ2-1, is DTGVSQNPRHKITKRGQNVTFRCDPISEHNRLYWYRQTLGQGPEFLTYFQNEAQLEKSRLLSDRFSAERPKGSFSTLEIQRTEQGDSAMYLCASSLLGGGYNEQFFGPGTRLTVL.

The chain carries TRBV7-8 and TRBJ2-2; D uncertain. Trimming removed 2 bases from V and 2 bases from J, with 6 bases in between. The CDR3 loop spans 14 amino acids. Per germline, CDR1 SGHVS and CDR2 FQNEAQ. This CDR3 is CASSLRLNTGELFF. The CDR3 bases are TGTGCCAGCAGCTTAAGACTTAACACCGGGGAGCTGTTTTTT. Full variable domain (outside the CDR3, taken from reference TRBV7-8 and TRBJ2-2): GAGVSQSPRYKVAKRGQDVALRCDPISGHVSLFWYQQALGQGPEFLTYFQNEAQLDKSGLPSDRFFAERPEGSVSTLKIQRTQQEDSAVYLCASSLRLNTGELFFGEGSRLTVL.

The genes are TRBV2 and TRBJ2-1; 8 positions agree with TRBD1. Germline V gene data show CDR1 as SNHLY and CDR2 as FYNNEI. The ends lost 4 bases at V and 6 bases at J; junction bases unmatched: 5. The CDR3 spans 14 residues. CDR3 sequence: CASSGQGLGNEQFF. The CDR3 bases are TGTGCCAGCAGTGGACAGGGGCTGGGCAATGAGCAGTTCTTC.

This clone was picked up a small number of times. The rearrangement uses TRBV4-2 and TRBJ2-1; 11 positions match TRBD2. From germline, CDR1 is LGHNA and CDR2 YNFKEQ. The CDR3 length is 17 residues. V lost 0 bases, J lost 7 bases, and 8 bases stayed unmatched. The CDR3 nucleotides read TGTGCCAGCAGCCAAGATGATAGCGGGGGGGCCATTAATGAGCAGTTCTTC. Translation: CASSQDDSGGAINEQFF.

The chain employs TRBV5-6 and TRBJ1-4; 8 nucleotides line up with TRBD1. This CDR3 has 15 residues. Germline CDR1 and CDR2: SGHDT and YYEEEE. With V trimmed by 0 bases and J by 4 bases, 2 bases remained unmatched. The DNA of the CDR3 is TGTGCCAGCAGCTTGGGACAGGGGTTTAATGAAAAACTGTTTTTT. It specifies CASSLGQGFNEKLFF.

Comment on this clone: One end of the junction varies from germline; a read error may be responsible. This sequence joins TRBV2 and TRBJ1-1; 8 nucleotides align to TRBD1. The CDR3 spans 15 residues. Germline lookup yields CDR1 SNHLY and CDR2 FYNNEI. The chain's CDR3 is CAGSPLQGGNTEAFF. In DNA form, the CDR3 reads TGTGCCGGCAGTCCATTACAGGGGGGGAACACTGAAGCTTTCTTT.

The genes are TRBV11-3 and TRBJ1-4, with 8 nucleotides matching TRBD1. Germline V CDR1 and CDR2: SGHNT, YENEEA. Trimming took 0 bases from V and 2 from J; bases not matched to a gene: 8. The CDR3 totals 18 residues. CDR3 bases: TGTGCCAGCAGCTTAGATCAGGGCAGGGGGCATACTAATGAAAAACTGTTTTTT. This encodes CASSLDQGRGHTNEKLFF.

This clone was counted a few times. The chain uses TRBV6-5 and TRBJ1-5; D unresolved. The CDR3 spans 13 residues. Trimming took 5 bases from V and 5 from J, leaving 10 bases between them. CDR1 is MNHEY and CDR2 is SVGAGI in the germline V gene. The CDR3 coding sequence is TGTGCCAGCAGTGAAGCTCGGTATCAGCCCCAGCATTTT. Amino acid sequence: CASSEARYQPQHF.

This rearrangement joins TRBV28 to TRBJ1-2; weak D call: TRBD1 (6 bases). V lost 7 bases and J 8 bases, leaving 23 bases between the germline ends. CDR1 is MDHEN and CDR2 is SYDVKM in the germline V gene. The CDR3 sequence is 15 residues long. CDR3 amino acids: CASIQGTAGANGYTF. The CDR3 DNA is TGTGCCAGCATCCAAGGGACGGCGGGGGCGAACGGCTACACCTTC.

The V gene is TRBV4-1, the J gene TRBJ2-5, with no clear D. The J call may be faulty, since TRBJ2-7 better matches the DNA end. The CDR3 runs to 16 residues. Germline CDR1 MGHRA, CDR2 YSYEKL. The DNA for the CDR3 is TGCGCCAGCAGCCAAACAACCCGCCAGCTAGCCTACGAGCAGTACTTC. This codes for CASSQTTRQLAYEQYF.

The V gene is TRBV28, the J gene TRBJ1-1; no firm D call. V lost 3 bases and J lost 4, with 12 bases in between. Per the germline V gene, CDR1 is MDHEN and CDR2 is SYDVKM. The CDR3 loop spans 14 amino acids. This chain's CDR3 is CASSFRQRATEAFF. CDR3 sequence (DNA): TGTGCCAGCAGTTTTCGGCAGCGGGCCACTGAAGCTTTCTTT.

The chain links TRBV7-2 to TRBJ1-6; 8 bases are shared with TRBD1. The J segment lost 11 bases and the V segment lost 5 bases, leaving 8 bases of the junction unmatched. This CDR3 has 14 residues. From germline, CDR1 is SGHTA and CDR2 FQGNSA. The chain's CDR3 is CASSRDRKTPPLHF. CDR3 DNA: TGTGCCAGCAGCCGGGACAGGAAAACACCACCCCTCCACTTT.

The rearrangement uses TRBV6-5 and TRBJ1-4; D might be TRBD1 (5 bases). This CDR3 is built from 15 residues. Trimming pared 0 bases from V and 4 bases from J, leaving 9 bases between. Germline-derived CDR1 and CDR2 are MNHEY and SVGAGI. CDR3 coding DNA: TGTGCCAGCAGTTACTCGAGACAGTATAATGAAAAACTGTTTTTT. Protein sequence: CASSYSRQYNEKLFF.

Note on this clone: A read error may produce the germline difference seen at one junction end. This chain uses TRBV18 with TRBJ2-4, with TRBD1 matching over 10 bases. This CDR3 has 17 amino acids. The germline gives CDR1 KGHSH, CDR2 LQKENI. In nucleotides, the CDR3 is TGTGCCAGCTCACCACCGCGGGGACAGGGGTCCTTAAACAGTCAGTACTTC. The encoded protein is CASSPPRGQGSLNSQYF.

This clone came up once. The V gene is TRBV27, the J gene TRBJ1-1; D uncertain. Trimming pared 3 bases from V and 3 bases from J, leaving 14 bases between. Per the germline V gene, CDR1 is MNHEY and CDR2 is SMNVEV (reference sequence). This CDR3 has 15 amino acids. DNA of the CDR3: TGTGCCAGCAGTTTTCGGTCCCTTGTCGACACTGAAGCTTTCTTT. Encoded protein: CASSFRSLVDTEAFF.

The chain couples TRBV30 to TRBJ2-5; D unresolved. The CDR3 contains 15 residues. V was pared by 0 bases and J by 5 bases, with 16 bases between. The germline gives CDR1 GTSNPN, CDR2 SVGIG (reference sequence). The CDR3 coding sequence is TGTGCCTGGAGTGTACGGTCATCGCTGAGGGAGACCCAGTACTTC. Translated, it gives CAWSVRSSLRETQYF. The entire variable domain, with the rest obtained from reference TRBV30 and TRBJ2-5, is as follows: SQTIHQWPATLVQPVGSPLSLECTVEGTSNPNLYWYRQAAGRGLQLLFYSVGIGQISSEVPQNLSASRPQDRQFILSSKKLLLSDSGFYLCAWSVRSSLRETQYFGPGTRLLVL.

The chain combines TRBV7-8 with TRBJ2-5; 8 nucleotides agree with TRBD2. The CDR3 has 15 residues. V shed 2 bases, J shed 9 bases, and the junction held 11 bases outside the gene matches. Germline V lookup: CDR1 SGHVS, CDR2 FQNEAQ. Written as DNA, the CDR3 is TGTGCCAGCAGCTTAAGGGGACTAGGGGAGGCGGCCCAGTACTTC. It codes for CASSLRGLGEAAQYF.

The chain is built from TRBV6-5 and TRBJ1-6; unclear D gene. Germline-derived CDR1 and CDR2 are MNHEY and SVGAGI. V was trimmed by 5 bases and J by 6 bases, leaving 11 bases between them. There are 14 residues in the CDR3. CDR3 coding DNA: TGTGCCAGCAGTCATGGAGGGAGTAATTCACCCCTCCACTTT. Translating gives CASSHGGSNSPLHF.

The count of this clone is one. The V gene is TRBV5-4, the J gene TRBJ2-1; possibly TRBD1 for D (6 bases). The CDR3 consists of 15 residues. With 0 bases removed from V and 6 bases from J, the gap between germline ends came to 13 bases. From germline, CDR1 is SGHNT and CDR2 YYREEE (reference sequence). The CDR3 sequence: CASSLGGQVGNEQFF. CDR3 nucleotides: TGTGCCAGCAGCTTGGGGGGGCAAGTCGGCAATGAGCAGTTCTTC.

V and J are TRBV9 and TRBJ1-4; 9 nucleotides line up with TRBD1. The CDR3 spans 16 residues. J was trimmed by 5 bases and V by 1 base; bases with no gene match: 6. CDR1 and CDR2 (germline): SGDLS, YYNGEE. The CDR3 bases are TGTGCCAGCAGCGTAATGTCCGGGACAGGGAATGAAAAACTGTTTTTT. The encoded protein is CASSVMSGTGNEKLFF.

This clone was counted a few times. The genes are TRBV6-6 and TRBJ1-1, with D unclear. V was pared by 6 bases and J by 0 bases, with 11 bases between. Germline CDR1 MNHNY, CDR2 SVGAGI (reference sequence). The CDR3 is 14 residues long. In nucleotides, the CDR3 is TGTGCCAGCAGACCCCGCGAGCTGAACACTGAAGCTTTCTTT. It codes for CASRPRELNTEAFF.